This passage covers 29 T cell receptor beta chains from one sample sequenced in a study of regulatory T cells in long-lasting Graves disease. Arm-PCR of CDR3 regions with iRepertoire HTBI primers generated TCR beta libraries. In TCRdb, the multiplex PCR reads were re-called with MiXCR into one record per CDR3 protein. Seen here are about 400,000 distinct CDR3 sequences, less than 25% observed once, and the top ten hold more than 20%. Time point indicated: persistent/refractory GD, antithyroid drugs over 5 years with positive TRAb. PBMC-derived RNA was used for the TCR library. The material sequenced was peripheral blood mononuclear cells (PBMCs), taken when the disease was refractory, from a patient treated with antithyroid drugs. Source of these receptors: a female donor with Graves disease.

V usage is TRBV27 and J usage is TRBJ1-5; TRBD1 might be the D (5 bases). The CDR3 has 15 residues. Germline loops: CDR1 MNHEY, CDR2 SMNVEV (reference sequence). The V end was cut by 2 bases, the J end by 1 base, with 9 bases between. This CDR3 reads CASSLAGMSNQPQHF. The CDR3 region has the DNA TGTGCCAGCAGTTTAGCAGGGATGAGCAATCAGCCCCAGCATTTT.

The rearrangement joins TRBV27 to TRBJ2-7, with D possibly matching TRBD2 (5 bases). In germline, CDR1 is MNHEY, CDR2 SMNVEV (reference sequence). V dropped 8 bases and J dropped 3 bases, with 8 bases sitting between them. The CDR3 sequence is 11 residues long. The CDR3 sequence is CASGDYYEQYF. CDR3 bases: TGTGCCAGCGGAGACTACTACGAGCAGTACTTC.

This clonotype was counted ten times or more. The rearrangement joins TRBV7-9 to TRBJ2-5, with 7 bases lining up with TRBD1. This CDR3 spans 14 amino acids. The V and J ends lost 5 bases and 4 bases, in that order; junction bases with no gene match: 7. Germline-derived CDR1 and CDR2 are SEHNR and FQNEAQ (reference sequence). The chain's CDR3 is CASSQGQAPETQYF. Here the CDR3 DNA reads TGTGCCAGCAGCCAAGGACAGGCCCCAGAGACCCAGTACTTC.

This clonotype was found many times. V is TRBV2 and J is TRBJ1-5; tentatively, D is TRBD1 (6 bases). Germline CDR1 SNHLY, CDR2 FYNNEI. Trimming removed 8 bases at V and 6 bases at J, with 14 bases between. This CDR3 is 13 amino acids long. CDR3 in amino acids: CASSPRGSQPQHF. In DNA form, the CDR3 reads TGTGCCAGCTCCCCGAGGGGGAGTCAGCCCCAGCATTTT.

There are many counts of this clonotype. J is TRBJ2-7 and V is TRBV20-1; D unclear. Germline lookup yields CDR1 DFQATT and CDR2 SNEGSKA (reference sequence). Trimming took off 3 bases at V and 2 bases at J, with 17 bases between the two ends. CDR3 length equals 15 residues. CDR3 in amino acids: CSASGWSATPYEQYF. CDR3 DNA sequence: TGCAGTGCTAGCGGGTGGAGCGCAACTCCCTACGAGCAGTACTTC.

This sequence joins TRBV24-1 and TRBJ2-7; 9 bases line up with TRBD1. This CDR3 comprises 13 residues. CDR1 and CDR2 (germline): KGHDR, SFDVKD. The trim removed 8 bases at V and 3 bases at J, leaving 4 bases unmatched. This CDR3 reads CATNRDRDYEQYF. The CDR3 nucleotides are TGTGCCACCAACCGGGACAGGGACTACGAGCAGTACTTC.

This clonotype was seen more than once but under ten times. The rearrangement links TRBV5-6 to TRBJ1-5, with 8 bases aligning to TRBD1. Germline V CDR1 and CDR2: SGHDT, YYEEEE. Losses at the gene ends were 3 bases for V and 4 bases for J; bases not matched to a gene: 6. This CDR3 has 15 residues. In nucleotides, the CDR3 is TGTGCCAGCAGCTCCGGACAGGGTTATAATCAGCCCCAGCATTTT. This sequence encodes CASSSGQGYNQPQHF.

The V gene is TRBV5-4, the J gene TRBJ2-3; 7 bases map to TRBD2. Germline V CDR1 and CDR2: SGHNT, YYREEE (reference sequence). The CDR3 sequence is 17 residues long. The ends lost 4 bases at V and 0 bases at J; junction bases unmatched: 11. Written as DNA, the CDR3 is TGTGCCAGCAGCCACCCCTCCGCGGGAGTAAGCACAGATACGCAGTATTTT. Translation: CASSHPSAGVSTDTQYF.

The sample holds many counts of this clonotype. The CDR3 nucleotides read TGTGCCAGCAGTTCACTTAGGACAGGTCATAATTCACCCCTCCACTTT. This gives the protein CASSSLRTGHNSPLHF. The rearrangement links TRBV28 to TRBJ1-6; 7 nucleotides align to TRBD1. Germline-derived CDR1 and CDR2 are MDHEN and SYDVKM. This CDR3 region has 16 residues. After removal of 4 bases from V and 5 bases from J, the junction contained 8 bases not matched to a gene.

There are a few counts of this clonotype. The rearrangement joins TRBV28 to TRBJ2-6; perhaps TRBD1 as D (6 bases). The germline V and J ends were trimmed by 4 bases and 0 bases, with 10 bases remaining between them. Germline V gene sequence: CDR1 MDHEN, CDR2 SYDVKM. The CDR3 sequence is 16 residues long. CDR3 residues: CASSSRGISGANVLTF. The CDR3 DNA follows: TGTGCCAGCAGTTCAAGGGGGATCTCTGGGGCCAACGTCCTGACTTTC.

At least ten counts were recorded for this clonotype. The chain recombines TRBV29-1 with TRBJ1-5; D not certain. This CDR3 has 13 amino acids. Trimming stripped 7 bases from V and 5 bases from J, with 15 bases between. The germline V gene encodes CDR1 SQVTM and CDR2 ANQGSEA. The CDR3 nucleotides read TGCAGCGAGACTCCCGGGAGACATCAGCCCCAGCATTTT. It encodes CSETPGRHQPQHF. Full variable domain (remainder filled in from reference TRBV29-1 and TRBJ1-5): SAVISQKPSRDICQRGTSLTIQCQVDSQVTMMFWYRQQPGQSLTLIATANQGSEATYESGFVIDKFPISRPNLTFSTLTVSNMSPEDSSIYLCSETPGRHQPQHFGDGTRLSIL.

The V call is TRBV29-1, the J call TRBJ2-2; TRBD1 or TRBD2 may be the D gene (5 bases each). V shed 4 bases and J shed 2 bases, with 11 bases lying between them. Germline V gene lookup returns CDR1 SQVTM and CDR2 ANQGSEA. The CDR3 covers 14 residues. The DNA of the CDR3 is TGCAGCGTTGTCTCCGGGGCTAACACCGGGGAGCTGTTTTTT. This codes for CSVVSGANTGELFF.

In this sample, this clonotype turned up many times. Here the CDR3 reads CASSLAGGPETQYF. DNA of the CDR3: TGTGCCAGCAGCTTAGCGGGAGGGCCGGAGACCCAGTACTTC. This chain uses TRBV11-2 with TRBJ2-5, with TRBD2 matching over 8 bases. CDR1 SGHAT and CDR2 FQNNGV come from the germline V gene. The CDR3 runs 14 residues. The V and J ends lost 1 base and 5 bases, in that order; junction bases with no gene match: 3.

This chain connects TRBV12-3 or TRBV12-4 to TRBJ2-5, with TRBD1 as a possible D gene (6 bases). The CDR3 is made up of 14 amino acids. V lost 1 base and J 2 bases, leaving 8 bases between the germline ends. The CDR3 coding sequence is TGTGCCAGCAGTTTAGAGAGGGGGCAAGAGACCCAGTACTTC. As protein: CASSLERGQETQYF.

At least ten counts were recorded for this clonotype. The rearrangement links TRBV6-1 to TRBJ2-7, with 12 bases identical to TRBD2. The V segment lost 6 bases and the J segment 4 bases; nucleotides outside the gene matches: 7. Germline lookup yields CDR1 MNHNS and CDR2 SASEGT. The CDR3 extends over 15 amino acids. CDR3 region: CASRKTSGSVYEQYF. The DNA of the CDR3 is TGTGCCAGCAGAAAGACTAGCGGGAGTGTTTACGAGCAGTACTTC.

This sequence joins TRBV20-1 and TRBJ1-1; a possible D gene is TRBD1 (5 bases). V was clipped by 3 bases and J by 3 bases, with 17 bases between them. Germline V gene lookup returns CDR1 DFQATT and CDR2 SNEGSKA (reference sequence). The CDR3 spans 15 residues. As DNA, the CDR3 is TGCAGTGCTAGTCCCCCCCAGGGAGGTCACACTGAAGCTTTCTTT. Its protein product is CSASPPQGGHTEAFF.

This clonotype was seen a few times. The gene calls are TRBV30 and TRBJ1-1, with TRBD1 as a possible D gene (5 bases). Between the trimmed V and J ends, which lost 2 bases and 2 bases, there was a span of 12 bases. Germline V CDR1 and CDR2: GTSNPN, SVGIG (reference sequence). The CDR3 sequence is 14 residues long. CDR3 in amino acids: CAWSQWRGNTEAFF. In DNA form, the CDR3 reads TGTGCCTGGAGTCAATGGAGGGGCAACACTGAAGCTTTCTTT.

This clonotype came up many times. The chain employs TRBV5-6 and TRBJ2-5, with unresolved D. The germline gives CDR1 SGHDT, CDR2 YYEEEE. This CDR3 contains 13 residues. The V end was cut by 1 base, the J end by 5 bases, with 9 bases between. The CDR3 DNA reads as TGTGCCAGCAGCTTGTTGACTGGTGAGACCCAGTACTTC. Translating gives CASSLLTGETQYF.

This chain uses TRBV14 with TRBJ1-1; 11 nucleotides agree with TRBD1. Germline-derived CDR1 and CDR2 are SGHDN and FVKESK. Germline trimming cut 3 bases from V and 4 bases from J; bases unmatched to any gene: 10. The CDR3 is 17 amino acids. CDR3 sequence reads: CASSHAVGQGARTEAFF. CDR3 nucleotide sequence: TGTGCCAGCAGCCATGCAGTTGGACAGGGGGCACGCACTGAAGCTTTCTTT.

This chain connects TRBV20-1 to TRBJ2-2, with a tentative D call TRBD1 (6 bases). This CDR3 has 14 residues. With 5 bases removed from V and 3 bases from J, the gap between germline ends came to 13 bases. Germline V gives CDR1 DFQATT, CDR2 SNEGSKA (reference sequence). The CDR3 coding sequence is TGCAGTGCTTTCGGACAGTTCGACACCGGGGAGCTGTTTTTT. This codes for CSAFGQFDTGELFF.

Many counts were recorded for this clonotype. This chain joins TRBV20-1 and TRBJ1-4, with TRBD1 identical over 8 bases. Germline assignment: CDR1 DFQATT and CDR2 SNEGSKA (reference sequence). V shed 4 bases, J shed 4 bases, and the junction held 5 bases outside the gene matches. This CDR3 is built from 14 residues. The CDR3 loop reads CSAKGTGLNEKLFF. In DNA form, the CDR3 reads TGCAGTGCTAAGGGGACAGGCCTTAATGAAAAACTGTTTTTT.

This clonotype was seen a handful of times. The J gene is TRBJ2-7, the V gene TRBV20-1, with 8 positions matching TRBD1. The CDR3 has 14 residues. CDR1 and CDR2 (germline): DFQATT, SNEGSKA (reference sequence). With 3 bases clipped from V and 4 bases from J, the junction kept 8 bases outside the gene matches. CDR3 nucleotide sequence: TGCAGTGCTAGTCGGGCAGGGGGCTTGTACGAGCAGTACTTC. It translates to CSASRAGGLYEQYF.

This clonotype was counted only a few times. The chain links TRBV5-6 to TRBJ1-1, with TRBD1 identical over 8 bases. The CDR3 covers 15 residues. Germline V gene lookup returns CDR1 SGHDT and CDR2 YYEEEE. The V gene end was trimmed by 2 bases and the J gene end by 5 bases; junction bases not matched to a gene: 8. The CDR3 DNA reads TGTGCCAGCAGCTTCGCAGGGGGCGCGGGGACTGAAGCTTTCTTT. Translating it yields CASSFAGGAGTEAFF.

This clonotype was counted ten times or more. CDR3: CASTSTASSEAFF. CDR3 DNA: TGTGCCAGCACCTCGACAGCCAGTAGTGAAGCTTTCTTT. This chain links TRBV11-2 with TRBJ1-1, with a weak D call TRBD1 (5 bases). Trimming shortened V by 7 bases and J by 7 bases, and 16 bases separated the two germline ends. Germline assignment: CDR1 SGHAT and CDR2 FQNNGV. CDR3 length: 13 amino acids.

This clonotype was observed a handful of times. The chain joins TRBV6-1 to TRBJ2-6, with D unclear. CDR3 length: 19 amino acids. V gave up 6 bases and J gave up 0 bases, with 21 bases separating them. CDR1 is MNHNS, CDR2 SASEGT, per germline. The CDR3 loop is CASRPSLSPRFSGANVLTF. CDR3 DNA: TGTGCCAGCAGGCCGTCATTATCCCCCCGTTTCTCTGGGGCCAACGTCCTGACTTTC.

This clonotype was picked up a small number of times. The chain carries TRBV11-2 and TRBJ1-1; D is ambiguous. Trimming removed 8 bases at V and 3 bases at J, with 16 bases between. The germline V gene has CDR1 SGHAT and CDR2 FQNNGV. This CDR3 region has 14 residues. CDR3 sequence (DNA): TGTGCCAGCGGCCCTTCGAGTGGGGACACTGAAGCTTTCTTT. Translation: CASGPSSGDTEAFF.

On this clonotype: The CDR3 does not close with the conserved phenylalanine or tryptophan, likely indicating a read error. This rearrangement joins TRBV5-1 to TRBJ1-1; TRBD1 matches at 7 bases. V lost 4 bases and J lost 1; bases outside the gene matches: 4. This CDR3 spans 14 amino acids. Germline CDR1 is SGHRS and CDR2 is YFSETQ. The CDR3: CASSGRTGNTEAFL. CDR3 sequence (DNA): TGCGCCAGCAGCGGAAGGACAGGGAACACTGAAGCTTTCCTT.

The sample holds many counts of this clonotype. This chain uses TRBV12-3 or TRBV12-4 with TRBJ1-4, with D hard to call. V shed 3 bases and J shed 7 bases, with 9 bases lying between them. The CDR3 has 13 residues. The CDR3 loop is CASSFGGTEKLFF. In DNA, the CDR3 is TGTGCCAGCAGTTTCGGCGGAACTGAAAAACTGTTTTTT.

The rearrangement joins TRBV20-1 to TRBJ2-5; 7 bases align to TRBD2. The CDR3 extends over 13 amino acids. Germline V gene sequence: CDR1 DFQATT, CDR2 SNEGSKA (reference sequence). V lost 6 bases to trimming and J lost 5 bases; unmatched junction nucleotides: 9. CDR3 sequence: CSAKTSLSETQYF. The CDR3 DNA reads TGCAGTGCCAAGACTAGCCTATCGGAGACCCAGTACTTC.